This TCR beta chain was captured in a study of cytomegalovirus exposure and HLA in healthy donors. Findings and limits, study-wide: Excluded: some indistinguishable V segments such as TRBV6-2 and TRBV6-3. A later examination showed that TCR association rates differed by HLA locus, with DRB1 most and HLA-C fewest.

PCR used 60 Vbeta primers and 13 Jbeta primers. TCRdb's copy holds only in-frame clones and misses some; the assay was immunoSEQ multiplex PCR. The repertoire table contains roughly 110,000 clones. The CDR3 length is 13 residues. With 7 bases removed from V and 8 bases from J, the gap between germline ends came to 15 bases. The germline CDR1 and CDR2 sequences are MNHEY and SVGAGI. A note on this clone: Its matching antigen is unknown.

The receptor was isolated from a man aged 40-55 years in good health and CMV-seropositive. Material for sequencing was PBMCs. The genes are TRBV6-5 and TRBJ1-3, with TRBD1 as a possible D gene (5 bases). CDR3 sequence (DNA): TGTGCCAGCAAAACCCCAGGAGGGGACACCATATATTTT. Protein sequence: CASKTPGGDTIYF.